This entry is about one T cell receptor beta chain. Its antigen is currently not known. No base-level quality is on record; no much larger clone is a single base apart. The time point tag for this specimen amounts to: approximately 2 years on ibrutinib. For TCR beta library preparation, approximately 2.2 micrograms of genomic DNA were isolated from cryopreserved PBMCs. High-throughput TCR beta sequencing was performed on longitudinal blood samples from CLL patients receiving ibrutinib monotherapy. The patients took part in an open-label, single-center phase 2 trial of ibrutinib monotherapy. This sample stems from a study of cytotoxic CD8 clonotypes in ibrutinib-treated CLL (dated by TCRdb to about 2021). Regarding the complete study: The cohort included some 14 treatment-naive and some 10 relapsed/refractory patients; 17 were IGHV unmutated. Partial responses were observed in about 25 patients and complete responses in 2; after a median follow-up of 68 months, remission was maintained in roughly 14 patients and progression was observed in approximately 12. Response samples were obtained after a median of 12 months of treatment, with a range of about 6 to 36 months. On average, each sample yielded around 250,000 productive templates and under 95,000 productive rearrangements. Longitudinal samples were obtainable from about 30% of the roughly 90 participants in the trial. Cryopreserved peripheral blood mononuclear cells were obtained before treatment, at response, and at either sustained remission or disease progression. Every remission and progressive disease sample was obtained while ibrutinib was still being received by the patients.

On a MiSeq, deep resolution sequencing aimed for a depth between 1 in 1 million and 1 in 200,000 T cells, with each clonotype covered about 9.9x on average. The immunoSEQ hsTCRB Kit was used to generate TCR beta libraries. The study's processing was this. Data were analyzed with ImmunoSEQ Data Assistant and ImmunoSEQ Analyzer, with V, D and J genes assigned per IMGT definitions. Clonality was computed as one minus normalized Shannon entropy of productive rearrangement frequencies, ranging from 0 to 1. Public clonotype analysis was restricted to overrepresented clonotypes comprising at least 0.05% of each patient's repertoire. About a dozen age-matched healthy donor repertoires from immuneACCESS served as clonality controls. This is the immuneACCESS table as TCRdb keeps it, with only in-frame sequences that have V and J called. A part of the clones is gone; compared with another copy, unresolved V genes explain less than half, and the rest is unexplained. V, J and clone size are taken as reported in that table, and D and trimming were inferred from the DNA itself. This sample holds 130,000 or so clones; 80% to 90% were observed only once. The ten top clones hold less than 4% of the sample.

Points the paper makes about the study in general: Clonality rose at ibrutinib response, remained stable during sustained remission, and dropped back toward baseline at progression. Sampling times were not matched between sustained-remission and progressing patients, and lymph node repertoires were not studied. Public clonotypes were rare and either contracted or stayed stable during treatment, and the rise in clonality at ibrutinib response reflected the expansion of private clonotypes. Baseline clonality exceeded that of age-matched healthy donors and correlated strongly with circulating CD8+ T-cell counts.

The sequence was collected from a human donor with chronic lymphocytic leukemia. Specimen: PBMCs, collected after 24 months of ibrutinib treatment.

The encoded CDR3 is CASIETGQGGETQYF. The DNA is TGCGCCAGCATCGAAACGGGACAGGGAGGGGAGACCCAGTACTTC. The V gene is TRBV5-1 and the J gene is TRBJ2-5, with 9 bases matching TRBD1. The germline V gene gives CDR1 as SGHRS and CDR2 as YFSETQ. V loses 6 bases at its end and J loses 5 bases; junction bases beyond the gene matches: 11. The CDR3, cysteine through phenylalanine, is 15 amino acids long. Only the CDR3 portion is preserved as DNA: 45 bases, with reading frame beginning at the first base. The CDR3, completed at both ends by the reference TRBV5-1 and TRBJ2-5 genes, gives the full variable domain KAGVTQTPRYLIKTRGQQVTLSCSPISGHRSVSWYQQTPGQGLQFLFEYFSETQRNKGNFPGRFSGRQFSNSRSEMNVSTLELGDSALYLCASIETGQGGETQYFGPGTRLLVL.